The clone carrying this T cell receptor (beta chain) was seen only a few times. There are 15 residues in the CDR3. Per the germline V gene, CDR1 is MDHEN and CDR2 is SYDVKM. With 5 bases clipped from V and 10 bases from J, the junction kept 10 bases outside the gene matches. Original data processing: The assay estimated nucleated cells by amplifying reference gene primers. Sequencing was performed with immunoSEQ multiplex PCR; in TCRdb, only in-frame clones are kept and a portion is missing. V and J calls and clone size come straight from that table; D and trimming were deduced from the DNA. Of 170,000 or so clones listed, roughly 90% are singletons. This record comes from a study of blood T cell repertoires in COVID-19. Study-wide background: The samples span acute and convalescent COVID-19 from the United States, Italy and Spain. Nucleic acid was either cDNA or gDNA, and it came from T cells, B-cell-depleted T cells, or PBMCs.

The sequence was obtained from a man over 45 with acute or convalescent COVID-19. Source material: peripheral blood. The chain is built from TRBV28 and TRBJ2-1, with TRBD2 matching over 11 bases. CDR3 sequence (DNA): TGTGCCAGCAGTCGAACTAGCGGGGGCCGATTAGAGCAGTTCTTC. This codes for CASSRTSGGRLEQFF.